This T cell receptor beta chain came from a study of Ad26.COV2.S vaccination and SARS-CoV-2 variants. General observations from the study: Vaccine recipients and placebo recipients showed similar non-spike TCR breadth. Higher spike-specific TCR breadth was found in vaccine recipients than in placebo recipients.

Here immunoSEQ multiplex PCR was the method, and the copy in TCRdb shows in-frame clones only, minus some. The sample comprises around 370,000 clones, roughly nine tenths of which are singletons, and under 5% rests with the top ten. This CDR3 spans 17 amino acids. V was clipped by 0 bases and J by 3 bases, with 14 bases between them. Germline V gene sequence: CDR1 MNHNS, CDR2 SASEGT. About this clone: Its antigen is unidentified.

This chain joins TRBV6-1 and TRBJ2-2, with D possibly TRBD2 on 6 matching bases. Sequences were derived from peripheral blood, sampled after recovery from COVID-19. The TCR was taken from a human donor who had recovered from COVID-19. The CDR3, as DNA: TGTGCCAGCAGTGAAGCTCGGCTAGCGAGGGACACCGGGGAGCTGTTTTTT. This encodes CASSEARLARDTGELFF.